The next 15 T cell receptor beta chains were all read from a single sample in a study of cytomegalovirus exposure and HLA in healthy donors. The PCR contained 60 Vbeta and 13 Jbeta primers. Here immunoSEQ multiplex PCR was the method, and the copy in TCRdb shows in-frame clones only, minus some. The data hold about 200,000 clones, with around 78% observed a single time. Sample: PBMCs. These receptors were collected from a woman aged 25-40 years in good health and CMV-seropositive.

The CDR3 loop reads CASSSGVTVNTEAFF. DNA of the CDR3: TGTGCCAGCTCCTCCGGAGTGACGGTGAACACTGAAGCTTTCTTT. The V call is TRBV18, the J call TRBJ1-1; unclear D gene. Trimming took off 6 bases at V and 0 bases at J, with 14 bases between the two ends. The germline gives CDR1 KGHSH, CDR2 LQKENI. This CDR3 is built from 15 residues.

This clone has just one count. This chain connects TRBV29-1 to TRBJ2-7; possible D gene TRBD1, 6 bases. The CDR3 sequence is 16 residues long. Trimming pared 1 base from V and 2 bases from J, leaving 18 bases between. The germline CDR1 and CDR2 sequences are SQVTM and ANQGSEA. The CDR3 sequence: CSVEVTGHRIPYEQYF. The DNA of the CDR3 is TGCAGCGTTGAAGTCACGGGACACCGCATCCCCTACGAGCAGTACTTC.

J is TRBJ1-3 and V is TRBV5-5, with D unclear. The germline CDR1 and CDR2 sequences are SGHKS and YYEKEE (reference sequence). The CDR3 consists of 13 residues. Deletions cut 3 bases from V and 7 bases from J, with 11 bases between. The CDR3 is CASSSRQSNTIYF. In nucleotides, the CDR3 is TGTGCCAGCAGCTCGCGGCAGTCCAACACCATATATTTT.

The CDR3: CASSLMLGGGTKNIQYF. The DNA for the CDR3 is TGTGCCAGCAGCTTGATGCTCGGCGGGGGGACCAAAAACATTCAGTACTTC. The genes are TRBV5-4 and TRBJ2-4; 8 bases map to TRBD2. V shed 1 base, J shed 2 bases, and the junction held 8 bases outside the gene matches. CDR3 length equals 17 residues. The germline CDR1 and CDR2 sequences are SGHNT and YYREEE (reference sequence).

This chain connects TRBV4-2 to TRBJ2-7; no reliable D call. CDR1 LGHNA and CDR2 YNFKEQ come from the germline V gene. Trimming stripped 0 bases from V and 0 bases from J, with 9 bases between. This CDR3 comprises 15 residues. CDR3 residues: CASSQEGHSSYEQYF. DNA for the CDR3: TGTGCCAGCAGCCAAGAGGGCCACAGCTCCTACGAGCAGTACTTC.

This clone was seen a single time. The rearrangement joins TRBV5-1 to TRBJ2-3; TRBD2 might be the D (5 bases). There are 15 residues in the CDR3. V lost 4 bases, J lost 1 base, and 13 bases lay in between. CDR1 is SGHRS and CDR2 is YFSETQ in the germline V gene. The CDR3 loop reads CASSQRGLRTDTQYF. The CDR3 bases are TGCGCCAGCAGCCAGAGAGGGTTGCGCACAGATACGCAGTATTTT.

V is TRBV5-1 and J is TRBJ1-3; weak D call: TRBD1 (5 bases). The CDR3 consists of 14 residues. V gave up 4 bases and J gave up 6 bases, with 14 bases separating them. Germline V gene sequence: CDR1 SGHRS, CDR2 YFSETQ. The CDR3 reads CASSHGGSENTIYF. The CDR3 bases are TGCGCCAGCAGCCATGGGGGGTCCGAAAACACCATATATTTT.

V is TRBV7-6 and J is TRBJ1-5, with D possibly matching TRBD1 (5 bases). Trimming shortened V by 1 base and J by 0 bases, and 16 bases separated the two germline ends. This CDR3 comprises 18 residues. CDR1 is SGHVS, CDR2 FNYEAQ, per germline. The CDR3 loop reads CASSLEVAGVLSNQPQHF. CDR3 DNA sequence: TGTGCCAGCAGCTTAGAAGTTGCGGGGGTCCTTAGCAATCAGCCCCAGCATTTT.

The chain links TRBV4-2 to TRBJ2-2, with D possibly being TRBD2 (5 bases). Looked up from germline, CDR1 is LGHNA and CDR2 is YNFKEQ. The V end was cut by 0 bases, the J end by 4 bases, with 12 bases between. The CDR3 is 16 residues long. CDR3 loop: CASSQERIAGTGELFF. Here the CDR3 DNA reads TGTGCCAGCAGCCAAGAGCGCATCGCGGGCACCGGGGAGCTGTTTTTT.

V is TRBV4-2 and J is TRBJ2-7; TRBD1 aligns across 10 bases. J lost 2 bases, V lost 1 base, and 5 bases had no gene match. CDR1 is LGHNA, CDR2 YNFKEQ, per germline. CDR3 length: 16 residues. The CDR3 reads CASSQAGTGAAYEQYF. CDR3 coding DNA: TGTGCCAGCAGCCAAGCCGGGACAGGGGCCGCCTACGAGCAGTACTTC.

The rearrangement joins TRBV19 to TRBJ2-3; TRBD2 is a possible D gene (5 bases). Trimming removed 1 base from V and 2 bases from J, with 13 bases in between. The CDR3 is 16 amino acids. Germline V gene sequence: CDR1 LNHDA, CDR2 SQIVND (reference sequence). This CDR3 reads CASSIGASGFTDTQYF. The CDR3 nucleotides are TGTGCCAGTAGTATAGGAGCCAGCGGCTTCACAGATACGCAGTATTTT. Full variable domain (remainder filled in from reference TRBV19 and TRBJ2-3): DGGITQSPKYLFRKEGQNVTLSCEQNLNHDAMYWYRQDPGQGLRLIYYSQIVNDFQKGDIAEGYSVSREKKESFPLTVTSAQKNPTAFYLCASSIGASGFTDTQYFGPGTRLTVL.

The CDR3 spells CASSTGVDSSFVHGYTF. The DNA of the CDR3 is TGTGCCAGCAGCACTGGGGTGGACAGTTCATTTGTCCACGGCTACACCTTC. The chain combines TRBV28 with TRBJ1-2; D is possibly TRBD1 (6 bases). Trimming took off 6 bases at V and 8 bases at J, with 28 bases between the two ends. Germline loops: CDR1 MDHEN, CDR2 SYDVKM. CDR3 size: 17 residues.

The chain recombines TRBV5-1 with TRBJ2-5; 10 positions agree with TRBD1. The J segment lost 4 bases and the V segment lost 6 bases, leaving 12 bases of the junction unmatched. The length of the CDR3 is 16 residues. Per germline, CDR1 SGHRS and CDR2 YFSETQ. CDR3 coding DNA: TGCGCCAGCACTTTTGGGACAGGGGACGGGTCAGAGACCCAGTACTTC. It translates to CASTFGTGDGSETQYF.

This sequence joins TRBV15 and TRBJ1-4; tentatively, D is TRBD1 (6 bases). The CDR3 loop spans 17 amino acids. CDR1 is LNHNV and CDR2 is YYDKDF in the germline V gene (reference sequence). The ends were cut back, 1 base at V and 1 base at J, with 13 bases in the middle. CDR3 in DNA: TGTGCCACCAGCAGAGGAGGGGGGGCGGGAACTAATGAAAAACTGTTTTTT. As protein: CATSRGGGAGTNEKLFF.

This chain links TRBV19 with TRBJ1-1, with a tentative D call TRBD1 (6 bases). The CDR3 sequence is 15 residues long. CDR1 is LNHDA, CDR2 SQIVND, per germline (reference sequence). V dropped 5 bases and J dropped 4 bases, with 17 bases sitting between them. The CDR3 region has the DNA TGTGCCAGTAGTCCCAGCCGAGACAGGCTCACTGAAGCTTTCTTT. This codes for CASSPSRDRLTEAFF.